Shown below are 6 T cell receptor beta chains from a single sample sequenced in a study of shared clonotypes between healthy human individuals. Measured with immunoSEQ multiplex PCR; TCRdb has only the in-frame clones, and not every one. Of under 850,000 clones in the sample, around 70% were seen once. The sample taken for sequencing was memory CD4+ T cells sorted from blood. Subset specified: CD45RA-negative fraction. These receptors all come from a woman aged 25 to 39 in good health.

The chain has TRBV6-5 and TRBJ2-7, with TRBD1 matching over 8 bases. Germline V gene sequence: CDR1 MNHEY, CDR2 SVGAGI. Trimming removed 4 bases from V and 3 bases from J; junction bases left unmatched: 8. The CDR3 extends over 15 amino acids. CDR3 sequence reads: CASSSTGANHYEQYF. The DNA of the CDR3 is TGTGCCAGCAGTTCGACAGGGGCTAATCACTACGAGCAGTACTTC.

This rearrangement joins TRBV7-9 to TRBJ1-1; TRBD1 might be the D (5 bases). Germline assignment: CDR1 SEHNR and CDR2 FQNEAQ (reference sequence). V lost 3 bases and J 3 bases, leaving 11 bases between the germline ends. The CDR3 runs 14 residues. Here the CDR3 DNA reads TGTGCCAGCAGCTTCGAGTCGGGGCACACTGAAGCTTTCTTT. It specifies CASSFESGHTEAFF.

The rearrangement links TRBV28 to TRBJ1-5; the D is unclear. Germline V CDR1 and CDR2: MDHEN, SYDVKM. This CDR3 contains 15 residues. V lost 5 bases, J lost 3 bases, and 14 bases lay in between. The CDR3 reads CASSPGGRDNQPQHF. CDR3 DNA sequence: TGTGCCAGCAGTCCCGGCGGGAGAGACAATCAGCCCCAGCATTTT.

This clone was seen at least ten times. The V and J genes are TRBV6-1 and TRBJ1-1, with 7 bases that match TRBD1. The length of the CDR3 is 14 residues. The J segment lost 7 bases and the V segment lost 9 bases, leaving 14 bases of the junction unmatched. In germline, CDR1 is MNHNS, CDR2 SASEGT. The DNA of the CDR3 is TGTGCCAGTTCACCGGGGACAGAGGCCTATGAAGCTTTCTTT. Translation: CASSPGTEAYEAFF.

This clone is deemed medium-sized. The V gene is TRBV6-4, the J gene TRBJ2-1; 8 bases fit TRBD2. Germline trimming cut 0 bases from V and 4 bases from J; bases unmatched to any gene: 5. CDR1 MRHNA and CDR2 SNTAGT come from the germline V gene. The CDR3 is 16 amino acids. The CDR3 DNA reads TGTGCCAGCAGTGACTCGGCGGGAGGTGGGTACAATGAGCAGTTCTTC. This encodes CASSDSAGGGYNEQFF.

As DNA, the CDR3 is TGCGCCAGCAGTGAGTCGGTCGCAGGGTTGCCCCAGCATTTT. This translates into CASSESVAGLPQHF. This chain links TRBV10-2 with TRBJ1-5; tentatively, D is TRBD1 (5 bases). Germline lookup yields CDR1 WSHSY and CDR2 SAAADI. Trimming shortened V by 0 bases and J by 9 bases, and 12 bases separated the two germline ends. The CDR3 runs 14 residues.